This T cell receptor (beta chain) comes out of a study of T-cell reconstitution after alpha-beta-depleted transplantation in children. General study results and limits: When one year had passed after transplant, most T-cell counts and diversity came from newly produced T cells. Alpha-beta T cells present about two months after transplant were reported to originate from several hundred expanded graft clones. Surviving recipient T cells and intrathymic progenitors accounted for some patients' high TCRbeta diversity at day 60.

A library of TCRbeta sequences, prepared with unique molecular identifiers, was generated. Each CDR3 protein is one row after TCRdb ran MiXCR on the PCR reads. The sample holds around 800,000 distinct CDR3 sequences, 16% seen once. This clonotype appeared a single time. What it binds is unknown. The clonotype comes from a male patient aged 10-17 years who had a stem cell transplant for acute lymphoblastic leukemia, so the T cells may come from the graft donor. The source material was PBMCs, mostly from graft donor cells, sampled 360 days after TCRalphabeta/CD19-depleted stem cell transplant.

CDR3 protein: CASSLAGTSWQYF. CDR3 nucleotides: TGTGCCAGCAGCTTAGCGGGGACTAGTTGGCAGTACTTC. The J gene is TRBJ2-7, the V gene TRBV7-6; TRBD2 matches 8 bases. The junction had 4 bases not matched to a gene; V was cut back by 0 bases and J by 9 bases. This CDR3 is built from 13 residues. Germline V gives CDR1 SGHVS, CDR2 FNYEAQ. Based on the CDR3 plus reference TRBV7-6 and TRBJ2-7, the full variable domain is GAGVSQSPRYKVTKRGQDVALRCDPISGHVSLYWYRQALGQGPEFLTYFNYEAQQDKSGLPNDRFSAERPEGSISTLTIQRTEQRDSAMYRCASSLAGTSWQYFGPGTRLTVT.